The T cell receptor beta chain described here comes from a study of cytomegalovirus exposure and HLA in healthy donors. Donors had nominal health at sampling but likely had unrecorded immune exposures. A multiplex PCR was run with 60 Vbeta primers and 13 Jbeta primers. The protocol was immunoSEQ multiplex PCR, while the TCRdb copy is restricted to in-frame clones and leaves out a portion. The table includes some 65,000 clones, around 68% detected once. On this clone itself: Its specificity is not known.

The study, taken as a whole, reports: Roughly uniform sequencing depth across donors was assumed, possibly incorrectly.

The CDR3 spans 17 residues. J was trimmed by 3 bases and V by 3 bases; bases with no gene match: 12. Looked up from germline, CDR1 is SGHDN and CDR2 is FVKESK. This rearrangement joins TRBV14 to TRBJ2-7; 9 positions agree with TRBD1. The clonotype originates from a woman aged 25-40 years in good health and CMV-seronegative. The sequencing sample was made of PBMCs. Here the CDR3 reads CASSQSRDRAPNYEQYF. The CDR3 DNA reads TGTGCCAGCAGCCAGTCTCGGGACAGGGCCCCAAACTACGAGCAGTACTTC.